Listed below are T cell receptor beta chains from one sample, sequenced in a study of blood T cell repertoires in COVID-19. The data were produced by immunoSEQ multiplex PCR, yet TCRdb's version contains in-frame clones alone and is incomplete. The sample lists approximately 290,000 clones, 80% to 90% occurring once. Source material: peripheral blood. The origin of the receptors is a man aged 25 to 40 with acute or convalescent COVID-19. Each CDR3 is given with its conserved first and last residue. D genes are given only for firm matches.

J gene: TRBJ1-5
D gene: TRBD1
V gene: TRBV28
CDR3 protein: CASSGNRGGTLWSQPQHF

J gene: TRBJ1-5
D gene: NA
V gene: TRBV14
CDR3 protein: CASSQDGNQPQHF

J gene: TRBJ2-7
D gene: NA
V gene: TRBV6-1
CDR3 protein: CASSDPRVYSYEQYF

J gene: TRBJ2-1
D gene: TRBD2
V gene: TRBV4-1
CDR3 protein: CASSQVVAGGYNEQFF

J gene: TRBJ1-1
D gene: NA
V gene: TRBV7-9
CDR3 protein: CASSPPVGGMGTEAFF

J gene: TRBJ1-4
D gene: TRBD1
V gene: TRBV5-6
CDR3 protein: CASSGWTGGNEKLFF

J gene: TRBJ1-4
D gene: NA
V gene: TRBV6-2/TRBV6-3
CDR3 protein: CASSSPLPGEEKLFF

J gene: TRBJ2-3
D gene: NA
V gene: TRBV4-1
CDR3 protein: CASSQDRVTRTDTQYF

J gene: TRBJ2-2
D gene: NA
V gene: TRBV29-1
CDR3 protein: CSVGVLGPTGELFF

J gene: TRBJ1-2
D gene: NA
V gene: TRBV7-9
CDR3 protein: CASSLAGSGNGYTF

J gene: TRBJ2-3
D gene: NA
V gene: TRBV2
CDR3 protein: CASSRDSRTDTQYF

J gene: TRBJ2-1
D gene: NA
V gene: TRBV5-6
CDR3 protein: CASSDTVSSYNEQFF